This TCR beta chain was captured in a study of blood T cell repertoires in COVID-19. Study context: The United States, Italy and Spain provided the acute and convalescent COVID-19 samples. Sources were T cells, B-cell-depleted T cells, or PBMCs; the material itself was cDNA or gDNA.

This clone has more than one count but fewer than ten. The protocol was immunoSEQ multiplex PCR, while the TCRdb copy is restricted to in-frame clones and leaves out a portion. The sample comprises roughly 220,000 clones, approximately 80% of which are singletons, and approximately 1.3% rests with the top ten. Trimming removed 5 bases at V and 6 bases at J, with 13 bases between. CDR1 LNHDA and CDR2 SQIVND come from the germline V gene (reference sequence). The CDR3 loop spans 13 amino acids. This clonotype was sampled from a woman in her forties with acute COVID-19. Sequencing was carried out using PBMCs or T cells enriched from blood (not recorded which). This rearrangement joins TRBV19 to TRBJ1-1, with a possible D match to TRBD1 (6 bases). The CDR3 region has the DNA TGTGCCAGTAGTGGGGGCGAGAGCGCTGAAGCTTTCTTT. The encoded protein is CASSGGESAEAFF. Full variable domain (outside the CDR3, taken from reference TRBV19 and TRBJ1-1): DGGITQSPKYLFRKEGQNVTLSCEQNLNHDAMYWYRQDPGQGLRLIYYSQIVNDFQKGDIAEGYSVSREKKESFPLTVTSAQKNPTAFYLCASSGGESAEAFFGQGTRLTVV.